This T cell receptor beta chain is drawn from a study of T cell repertoires in cytomegalovirus infection. As for the study in general: Both CMV infection and a matching HLA type were indicated by public TCR beta signatures. Findings and caveats of the study: In two of eight donors, the top clonotype was HLA-C-restricted CMV-specific.

TCRdb reprocessed the reads via MiXCR and lists one record per CDR3 protein. The table lists about 450,000 distinct CDR3 sequences, around 32% of them singletons. This clonotype came up a few times. Its target is unknown. The V and J ends lost 5 bases and 5 bases respectively, with 15 bases between them. Germline assignment: CDR1 MNHEY and CDR2 SMNVEV (reference sequence). The CDR3 consists of 14 residues. The chain combines TRBV27 with TRBJ2-5; tentative D call: TRBD2 (6 bases). Sequenced input: PBMCs. This TCR came from a human donor in good health (CMV status not recorded). Some clones in this sample may be carry-over from other donors' samples. CDR3 bases: TGTGCCAGCAGTCCTAGCGTTGGGGGGGAGACCCAGTACTTC. It translates to CASSPSVGGETQYF.